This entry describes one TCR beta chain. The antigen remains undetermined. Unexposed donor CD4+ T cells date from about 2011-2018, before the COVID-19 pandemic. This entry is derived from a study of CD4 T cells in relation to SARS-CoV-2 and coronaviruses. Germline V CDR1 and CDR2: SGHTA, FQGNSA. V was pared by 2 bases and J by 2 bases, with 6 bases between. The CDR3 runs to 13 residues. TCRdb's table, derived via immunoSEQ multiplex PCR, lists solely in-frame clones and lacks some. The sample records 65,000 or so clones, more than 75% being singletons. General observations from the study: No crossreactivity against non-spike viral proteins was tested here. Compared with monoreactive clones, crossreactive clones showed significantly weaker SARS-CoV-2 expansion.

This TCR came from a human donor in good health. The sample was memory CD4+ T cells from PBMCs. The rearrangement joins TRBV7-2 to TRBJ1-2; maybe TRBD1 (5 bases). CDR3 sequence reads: CASSLRGNYGYTF. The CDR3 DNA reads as TGTGCCAGCAGCTTACGGGGGAACTATGGCTACACCTTC.